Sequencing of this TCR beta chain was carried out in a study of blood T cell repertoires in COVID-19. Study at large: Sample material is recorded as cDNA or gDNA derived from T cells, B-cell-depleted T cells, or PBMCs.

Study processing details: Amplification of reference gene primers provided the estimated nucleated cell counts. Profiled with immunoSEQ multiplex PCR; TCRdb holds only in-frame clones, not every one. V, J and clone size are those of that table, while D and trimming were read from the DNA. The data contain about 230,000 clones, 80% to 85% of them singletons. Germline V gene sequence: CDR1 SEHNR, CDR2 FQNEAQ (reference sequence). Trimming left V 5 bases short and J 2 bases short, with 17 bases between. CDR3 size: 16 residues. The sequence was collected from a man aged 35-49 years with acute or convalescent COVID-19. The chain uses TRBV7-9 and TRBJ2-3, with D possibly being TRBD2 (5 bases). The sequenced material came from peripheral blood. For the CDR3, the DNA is TGTGCCAGCAGCCCCCCGGAGGCGTTAAACACAGATACGCAGTATTTT. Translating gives CASSPPEALNTDTQYF.